In its sample, the clone carrying this T cell receptor (beta chain) was seen a few times. Its antigen is undetermined. Trimming took 6 bases from V and 5 from J; bases not matched to a gene: 8. The CDR3 has 14 residues. Germline assignment: CDR1 SEHNR and CDR2 FQNEAQ (reference sequence). The data derive from a study of blood T cells in healthy people across ages. Study results and caveats: A roughly linear fall in TCR beta diversity per million T cells was seen with increasing age.

Roughly 10 milliliters of peripheral blood were drawn from each donor into EDTA-treated tubes. The second PCR ran 7 to 11 cycles with a sample-barcoded 5' primer and J-beta primers. TCRdb used MiXCR to reprocess the 5' RACE reads, holding one entry per CDR3 protein. The table lists roughly 700,000 distinct CDR3 sequences, 45% to 50% of them singletons. The chain carries TRBV7-9 and TRBJ2-7; 9 bases are a match to TRBD1. This clonotype was obtained from a woman aged 60-75 years in good health. Material: blood. Here the CDR3 DNA reads TGTGCCAGCAGTCTCGGGACAGGGAGACACGAGCAGTACTTC. Translated, it gives CASSLGTGRHEQYF.